This TCR beta chain stems from a study of blood T cell repertoires in COVID-19. Study as a whole: T cells, B-cell-depleted T cells, or PBMCs supplied cDNA or gDNA.

Data came from immunoSEQ multiplex PCR; TCRdb stores just in-frame clones and leaves some out. In the table there are around 170,000 clones, approximately 84% of which are singletons. Recruits, aged roughly 18 to 89 years, lived in 24 US areas. Grouping used clinical history reported by participants in a survey and questionnaire. Among Cohort 3 donors, those recovered had two negative PCRs, clearance, or symptom resolution. Between the trimmed V and J ends, which lost 2 bases and 5 bases, there was a span of 18 bases. The CDR3 covers 16 residues. Germline CDR1 reads SGHDN; CDR2 reads FVKESK. V is TRBV14 and J is TRBJ2-5, with D perhaps matching TRBD2 (5 bases). Sequencing was performed on PBMCs or T cells enriched from blood (not recorded which). This receptor was taken from a man aged 50-60 years who had recovered from COVID-19. CDR3 sequence: CASSQYDGSPGETQYF. CDR3 DNA sequence: TGTGCCAGCAGCCAATACGACGGCTCCCCGGGGGAGACCCAGTACTTC.